The present entry profiles one TCR beta chain with its context. CD45RA+ naive and CD45RA-negative memory subsets were separated from CD4+ cells. The CDR3 consists of 11 residues. Germline loops: CDR1 MNHEY, CDR2 SVGAGI. The trim removed 6 bases at V and 9 bases at J, leaving 2 bases unmatched. The data derive from a study of shared clonotypes between healthy human individuals. Methods used by the authors: ImmunoSEQ output lacked quality scores and full-length reads, limiting matched filtering. Sequencing used immunoSEQ multiplex PCR; TCRdb keeps in-frame clones, though not all of them. Clonal size and the V and J genes are those of that table, whereas D and trimming came from the DNA. Found here are approximately 2.1 million clones, more than 80% of them singletons; the top ten hold under 0.45%.

Sequenced: naive CD4+ T cells from PBMCs. Subset noted: CD45RA+ positively selected. The receptor's source is a man in his late teens or twenties in good health. Some clones in this sample may be carry-over from other donors' samples. The gene calls are TRBV6-5 and TRBJ2-5; 9 bases agree with TRBD2. The CDR3 region has the DNA TGTGCCAGCAGGCGGGAGGGGGCCCAGTACTTC. Its translation is CASRREGAQYF.